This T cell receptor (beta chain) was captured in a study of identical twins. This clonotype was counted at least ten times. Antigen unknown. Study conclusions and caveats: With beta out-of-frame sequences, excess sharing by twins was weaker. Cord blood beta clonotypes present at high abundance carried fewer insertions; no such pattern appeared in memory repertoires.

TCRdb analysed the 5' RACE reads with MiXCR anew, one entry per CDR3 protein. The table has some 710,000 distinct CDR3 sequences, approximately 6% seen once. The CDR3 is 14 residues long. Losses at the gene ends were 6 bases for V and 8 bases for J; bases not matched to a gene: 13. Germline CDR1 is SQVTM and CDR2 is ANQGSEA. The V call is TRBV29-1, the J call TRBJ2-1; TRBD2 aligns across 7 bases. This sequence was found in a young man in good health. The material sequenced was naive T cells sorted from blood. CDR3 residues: CSVVRDYRIDEQFF. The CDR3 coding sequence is TGCAGCGTCGTACGGGACTACCGAATTGATGAGCAGTTCTTC.